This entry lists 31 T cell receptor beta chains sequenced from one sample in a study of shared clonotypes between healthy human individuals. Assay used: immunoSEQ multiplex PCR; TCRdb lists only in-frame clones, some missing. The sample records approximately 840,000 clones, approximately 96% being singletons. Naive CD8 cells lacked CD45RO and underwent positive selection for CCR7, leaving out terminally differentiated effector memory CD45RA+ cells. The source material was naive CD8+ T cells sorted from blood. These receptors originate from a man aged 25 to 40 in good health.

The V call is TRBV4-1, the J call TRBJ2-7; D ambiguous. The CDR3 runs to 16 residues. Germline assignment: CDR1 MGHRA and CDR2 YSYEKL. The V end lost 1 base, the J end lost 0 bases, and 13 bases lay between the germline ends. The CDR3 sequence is CASSQVFDFSSYEQYF. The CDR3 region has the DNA TGCGCCAGCAGCCAAGTTTTTGATTTTAGCTCCTACGAGCAGTACTTC.

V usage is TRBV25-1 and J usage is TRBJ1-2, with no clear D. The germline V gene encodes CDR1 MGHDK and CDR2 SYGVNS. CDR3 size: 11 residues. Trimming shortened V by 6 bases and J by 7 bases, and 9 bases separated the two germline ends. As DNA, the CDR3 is TGTGCCAGCAGGGAGGGTGGTGGCTACACCTTC. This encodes CASREGGGYTF.

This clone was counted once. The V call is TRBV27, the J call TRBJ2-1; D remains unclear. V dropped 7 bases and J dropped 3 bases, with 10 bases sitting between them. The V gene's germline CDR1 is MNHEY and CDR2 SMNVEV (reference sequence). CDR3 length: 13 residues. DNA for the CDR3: TGTGCCAGCAAATGGAGCAACTACAATGAGCAGTTCTTC. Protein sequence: CASKWSNYNEQFF.

The CDR3 sequence: CASSLVPSGGYEQYF. The CDR3 bases are TGCGCCAGCAGCTTGGTGCCTAGCGGGGGATACGAGCAGTACTTC. This sequence joins TRBV5-1 and TRBJ2-7; 10 bases agree with TRBD2. Germline CDR1 reads SGHRS; CDR2 reads YFSETQ. The length of the CDR3 is 15 residues. V gave up 0 bases and J gave up 4 bases; unmatched junction bases: 4.

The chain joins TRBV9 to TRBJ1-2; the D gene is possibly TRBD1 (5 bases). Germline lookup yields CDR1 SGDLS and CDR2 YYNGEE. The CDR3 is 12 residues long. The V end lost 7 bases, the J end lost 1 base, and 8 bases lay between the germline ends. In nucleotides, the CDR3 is TGTGCCAGCCAGGGTAATAACTATGGCTACACCTTC. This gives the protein CASQGNNYGYTF.

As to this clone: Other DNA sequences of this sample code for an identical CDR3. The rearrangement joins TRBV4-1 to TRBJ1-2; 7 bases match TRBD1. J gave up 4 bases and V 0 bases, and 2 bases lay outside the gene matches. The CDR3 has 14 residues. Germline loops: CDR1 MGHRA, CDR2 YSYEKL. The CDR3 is CASSQDRGGYGYTF. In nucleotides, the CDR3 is TGCGCCAGCAGCCAAGACAGGGGGGGCTATGGCTACACCTTC.

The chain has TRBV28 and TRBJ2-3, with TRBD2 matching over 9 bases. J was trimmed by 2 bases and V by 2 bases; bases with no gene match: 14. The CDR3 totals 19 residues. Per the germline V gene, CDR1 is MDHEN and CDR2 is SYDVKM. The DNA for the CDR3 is TGTGCCAGCAGTTTACTTGTAGCGGGAGAGCTAAGGGACACAGATACGCAGTATTTT. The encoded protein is CASSLLVAGELRDTDTQYF.

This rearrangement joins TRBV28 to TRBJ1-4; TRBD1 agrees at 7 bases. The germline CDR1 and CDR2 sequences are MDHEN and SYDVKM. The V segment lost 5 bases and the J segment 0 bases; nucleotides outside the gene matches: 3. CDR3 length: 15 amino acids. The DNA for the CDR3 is TGTGCCAGCAGTCCGCAGGGGGCAACTAATGAAAAACTGTTTTTT. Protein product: CASSPQGATNEKLFF.

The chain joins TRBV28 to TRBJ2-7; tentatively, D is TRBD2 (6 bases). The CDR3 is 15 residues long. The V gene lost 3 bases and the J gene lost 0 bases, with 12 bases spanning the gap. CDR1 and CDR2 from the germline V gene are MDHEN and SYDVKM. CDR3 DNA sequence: TGTGCCAGCAGTTTCCCCCGGGAGAGCTCCTACGAGCAGTACTTC. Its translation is CASSFPRESSYEQYF. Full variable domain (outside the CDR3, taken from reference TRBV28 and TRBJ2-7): DVKVTQSSRYLVKRTGEKVFLECVQDMDHENMFWYRQDPGLGLRLIYFSYDVKMKEKGDIPEGYSVSREKKERFSLILESASTNQTSMYLCASSFPRESSYEQYFGPGTRLTVT.

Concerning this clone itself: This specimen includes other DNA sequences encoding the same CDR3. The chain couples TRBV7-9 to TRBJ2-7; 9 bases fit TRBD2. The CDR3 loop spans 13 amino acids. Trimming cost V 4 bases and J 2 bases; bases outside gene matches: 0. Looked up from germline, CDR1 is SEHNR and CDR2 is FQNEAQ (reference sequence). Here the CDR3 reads CASSSSGAYEQYF. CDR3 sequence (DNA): TGTGCCAGCAGCTCTAGCGGGGCCTACGAGCAGTACTTC.

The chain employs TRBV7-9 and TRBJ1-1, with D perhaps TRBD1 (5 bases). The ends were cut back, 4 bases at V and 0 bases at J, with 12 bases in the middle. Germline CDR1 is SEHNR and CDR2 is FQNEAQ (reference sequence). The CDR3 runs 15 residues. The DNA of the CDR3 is TGTGCCAGCAGCTCGTGGGGGAAGGTGAACACTGAAGCTTTCTTT. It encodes CASSSWGKVNTEAFF.

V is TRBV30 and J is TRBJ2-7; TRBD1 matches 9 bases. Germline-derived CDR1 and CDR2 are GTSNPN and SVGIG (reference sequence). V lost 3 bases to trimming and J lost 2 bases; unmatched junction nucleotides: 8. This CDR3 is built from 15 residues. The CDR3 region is CAWRERDREPYEQYF. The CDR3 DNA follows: TGTGCCTGGAGAGAACGGGACAGGGAGCCCTACGAGCAGTACTTC.

The CDR3 bases are TGCGCCAGCAGCCAAGGAGTTTTAGCGGGAATCTACGAGCAGTACTTC. Amino acids: CASSQGVLAGIYEQYF. The J gene is TRBJ2-7, the V gene TRBV4-3; 8 bases match TRBD2. The CDR3 has 16 amino acids. V lost 1 base to trimming and J lost 3 bases; unmatched junction nucleotides: 8. Germline loops: CDR1 LGHNA, CDR2 YSLEER.

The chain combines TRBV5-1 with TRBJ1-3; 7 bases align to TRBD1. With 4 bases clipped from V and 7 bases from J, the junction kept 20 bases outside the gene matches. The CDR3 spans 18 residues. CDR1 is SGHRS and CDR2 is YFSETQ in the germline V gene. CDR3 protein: CASSLTPSKIDRENTIYF. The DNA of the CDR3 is TGCGCCAGCAGCCTGACACCAAGTAAGATCGACAGGGAGAACACCATATATTTT.

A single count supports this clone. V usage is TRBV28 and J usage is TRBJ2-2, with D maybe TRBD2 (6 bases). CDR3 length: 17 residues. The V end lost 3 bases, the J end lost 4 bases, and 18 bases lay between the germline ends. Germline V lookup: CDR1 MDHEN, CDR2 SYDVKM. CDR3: CASSFPSSAGSTGELFF. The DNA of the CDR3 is TGTGCCAGCAGTTTCCCATCTAGCGCGGGGAGCACCGGGGAGCTGTTTTTT.

The CDR3 nucleotides read TGTGCCAGCAGTTTCGGGGGACAGCTCGTCCCCTACGAGCAGTACTTC. It translates to CASSFGGQLVPYEQYF. V usage is TRBV27 and J usage is TRBJ2-7; TRBD1 might be the D (7 bases). Per the germline V gene, CDR1 is MNHEY and CDR2 is SMNVEV (reference sequence). V shed 3 bases and J shed 2 bases, with 17 bases lying between them. CDR3 size: 16 residues.

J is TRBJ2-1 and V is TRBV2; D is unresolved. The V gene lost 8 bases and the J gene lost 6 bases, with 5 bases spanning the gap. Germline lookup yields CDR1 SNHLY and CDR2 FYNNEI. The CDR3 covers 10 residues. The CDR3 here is CASLANEQFF. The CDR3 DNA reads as TGTGCCAGCTTAGCCAATGAGCAGTTCTTC.

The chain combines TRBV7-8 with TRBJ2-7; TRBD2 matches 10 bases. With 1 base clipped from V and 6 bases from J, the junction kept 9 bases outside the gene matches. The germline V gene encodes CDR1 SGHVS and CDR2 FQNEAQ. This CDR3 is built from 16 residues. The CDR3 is CASSLGLAGEVGEQYF. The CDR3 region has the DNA TGTGCCAGCAGCTTAGGTCTAGCGGGAGAGGTAGGCGAGCAGTACTTC.

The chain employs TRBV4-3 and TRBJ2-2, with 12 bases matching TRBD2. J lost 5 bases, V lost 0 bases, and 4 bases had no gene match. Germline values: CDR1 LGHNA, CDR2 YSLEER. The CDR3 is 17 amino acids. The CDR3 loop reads CASSQDFGLAGTGELFF. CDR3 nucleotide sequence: TGCGCCAGCAGCCAAGATTTTGGACTAGCGGGAACCGGGGAGCTGTTTTTT.

The CDR3 is CASSPPMGAEAFF. CDR3 in DNA: TGCGCCAGCAGCCCCCCCATGGGAGCGGAAGCTTTCTTT. The rearrangement joins TRBV4-1 to TRBJ1-1; D is ambiguous. The CDR3 has 13 amino acids. Trimming shortened V by 4 bases and J by 8 bases, and 14 bases separated the two germline ends. The germline V gene has CDR1 MGHRA and CDR2 YSYEKL.

CDR3 in DNA: TGCGCCAGCAGCCCGGGGGGGGGAGACTTCTACGAGCAGTACTTC. The encoded protein is CASSPGGGDFYEQYF. This chain connects TRBV4-1 to TRBJ2-7; 8 bases line up with TRBD2. The CDR3 has 15 residues. Unmatched junction bases numbered 8, after V lost 4 bases and J lost 3 bases. Germline CDR1 is MGHRA and CDR2 is YSYEKL.

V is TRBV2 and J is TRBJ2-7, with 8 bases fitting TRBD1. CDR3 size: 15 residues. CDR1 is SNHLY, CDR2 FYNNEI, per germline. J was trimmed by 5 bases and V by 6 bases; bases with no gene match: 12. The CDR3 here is CASRYSLDRDHEQYF. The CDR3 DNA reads TGTGCCAGCAGATATAGTTTGGACAGGGACCACGAGCAGTACTTC.

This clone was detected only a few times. CDR3 bases: TGTGCCAGCAGCGTGCGAAACGAGAACACTGAAGCTTTCTTT. This sequence encodes CASSVRNENTEAFF. The rearrangement links TRBV5-5 to TRBJ1-1; D is unclear. CDR3 length: 14 amino acids. V dropped 4 bases and J dropped 1 base, with 11 bases sitting between them. Looked up from germline, CDR1 is SGHKS and CDR2 is YYEKEE (reference sequence).

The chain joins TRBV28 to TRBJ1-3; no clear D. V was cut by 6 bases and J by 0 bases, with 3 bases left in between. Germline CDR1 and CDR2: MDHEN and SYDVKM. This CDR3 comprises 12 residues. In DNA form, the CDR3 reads TGTGCCAGCAGCCCCTCTGGAAACACCATATATTTT. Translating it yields CASSPSGNTIYF.

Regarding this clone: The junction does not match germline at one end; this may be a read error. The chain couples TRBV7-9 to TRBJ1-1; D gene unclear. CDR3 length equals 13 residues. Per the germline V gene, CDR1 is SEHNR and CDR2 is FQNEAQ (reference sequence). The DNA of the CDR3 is TGTGCCACCAGCTTAAATAGTAGGGTCGAAGCTTTCTTT. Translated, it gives CATSLNSRVEAFF.

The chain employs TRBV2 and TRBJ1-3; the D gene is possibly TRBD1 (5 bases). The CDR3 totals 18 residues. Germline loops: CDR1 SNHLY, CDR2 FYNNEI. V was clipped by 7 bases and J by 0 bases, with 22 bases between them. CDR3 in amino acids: CASITDGATKSSGNTIYF. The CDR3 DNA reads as TGTGCCAGCATTACAGATGGGGCAACCAAGAGCTCTGGAAACACCATATATTTT.

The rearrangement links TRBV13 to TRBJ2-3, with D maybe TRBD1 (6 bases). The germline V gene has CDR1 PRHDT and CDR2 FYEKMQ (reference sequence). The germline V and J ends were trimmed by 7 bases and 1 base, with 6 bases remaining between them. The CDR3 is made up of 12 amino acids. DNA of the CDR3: TGTGCCAGCAAGGGGGGCACAGATACGCAGTATTTT. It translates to CASKGGTDTQYF.

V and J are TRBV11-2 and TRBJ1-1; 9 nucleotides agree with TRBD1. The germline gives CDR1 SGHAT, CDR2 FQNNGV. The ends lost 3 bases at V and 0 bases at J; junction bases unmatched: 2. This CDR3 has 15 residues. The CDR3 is CASSFGTGMNTEAFF. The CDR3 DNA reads TGTGCCAGCAGCTTCGGGACAGGGATGAACACTGAAGCTTTCTTT.

The CDR3 coding sequence is TGTGCCAGCTCACCAGGACTAGCGGGAATTGAAGAGACCCAGTACTTC. As protein: CASSPGLAGIEETQYF. The chain recombines TRBV18 with TRBJ2-5; 12 bases are shared with TRBD2. V shed 2 bases, J shed 3 bases, and the junction held 4 bases outside the gene matches. CDR1 is KGHSH and CDR2 is LQKENI in the germline V gene. The CDR3 loop spans 16 amino acids.

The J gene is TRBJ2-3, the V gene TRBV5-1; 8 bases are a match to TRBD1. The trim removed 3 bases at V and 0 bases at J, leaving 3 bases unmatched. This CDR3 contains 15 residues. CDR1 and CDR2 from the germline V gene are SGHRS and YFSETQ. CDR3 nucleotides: TGCGCCAGCAGCTATCGACAGGGGAGCACAGATACGCAGTATTTT. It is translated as CASSYRQGSTDTQYF.

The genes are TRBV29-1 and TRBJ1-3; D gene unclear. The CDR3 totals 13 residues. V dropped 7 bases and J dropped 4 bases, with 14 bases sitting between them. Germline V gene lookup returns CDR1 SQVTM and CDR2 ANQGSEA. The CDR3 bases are TGCAGCGCCCAAGACATAACAGGAAACACCATATATTTT. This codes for CSAQDITGNTIYF.